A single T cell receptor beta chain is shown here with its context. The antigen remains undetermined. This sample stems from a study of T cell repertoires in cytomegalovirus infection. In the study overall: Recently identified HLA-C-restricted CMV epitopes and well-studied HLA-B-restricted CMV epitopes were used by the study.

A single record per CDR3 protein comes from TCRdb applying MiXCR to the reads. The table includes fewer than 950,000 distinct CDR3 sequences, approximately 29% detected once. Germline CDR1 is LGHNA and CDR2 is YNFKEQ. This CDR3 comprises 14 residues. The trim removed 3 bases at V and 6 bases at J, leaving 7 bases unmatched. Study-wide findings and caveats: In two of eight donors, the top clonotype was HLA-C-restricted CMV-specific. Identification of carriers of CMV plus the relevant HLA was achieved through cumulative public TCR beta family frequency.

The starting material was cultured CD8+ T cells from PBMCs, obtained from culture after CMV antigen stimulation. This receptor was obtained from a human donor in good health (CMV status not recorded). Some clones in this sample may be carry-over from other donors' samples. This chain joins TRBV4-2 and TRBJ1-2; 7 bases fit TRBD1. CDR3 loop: CASSQPQGRNGYTF. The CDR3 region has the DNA TGTGCCAGCAGCCAGCCACAGGGGCGGAATGGCTACACCTTC.